This T cell receptor (beta chain) emerged from a study of CD8+ T cells in alopecia areata. The overall study: At a dose of 5 to 10 mg twice daily, oral tofacitinib was given to treated patients.

Treatment noted: oral pan-JAK inhibitor, 5-10 mg twice daily. Sorted populations comprised CD4+ and CD8+ T cells obtained from PBMCs. Study conclusions and caveats: Sequences from scalp samples also cover resident alphabeta T cells of normal skin. Treatment with tofacitinib significantly lowered scalp clonality and reduced expanded CD8+ clones among the top 100.

CDR3 length equals 15 residues. Germline V gives CDR1 SGHDT, CDR2 YYEEEE. Trimming removed 2 bases from V and 2 bases from J, with 11 bases in between. A word on this clone: As yet, its antigen is unknown.

In each case, RNA was isolated and then reverse transcribed into cDNA as the sequencing template. Repertoires were generated with immunoSEQ multiplex PCR, while TCRdb's copy carries only in-frame clones and drops some. Here the sample spans over 150,000 clones, around half being singletons. The chain links TRBV5-6 to TRBJ1-5; D uncertain. This specimen consisted of CD8+ T cells sorted from blood, obtained at week 24, from a patient treated with tofacitinib. This sequence was found in a human donor with alopecia areata. CDR3 sequence reads: CASSFGRVGNQPQHF. DNA for the CDR3: TGTGCCAGCAGCTTTGGGAGGGTTGGCAATCAGCCCCAGCATTTT.